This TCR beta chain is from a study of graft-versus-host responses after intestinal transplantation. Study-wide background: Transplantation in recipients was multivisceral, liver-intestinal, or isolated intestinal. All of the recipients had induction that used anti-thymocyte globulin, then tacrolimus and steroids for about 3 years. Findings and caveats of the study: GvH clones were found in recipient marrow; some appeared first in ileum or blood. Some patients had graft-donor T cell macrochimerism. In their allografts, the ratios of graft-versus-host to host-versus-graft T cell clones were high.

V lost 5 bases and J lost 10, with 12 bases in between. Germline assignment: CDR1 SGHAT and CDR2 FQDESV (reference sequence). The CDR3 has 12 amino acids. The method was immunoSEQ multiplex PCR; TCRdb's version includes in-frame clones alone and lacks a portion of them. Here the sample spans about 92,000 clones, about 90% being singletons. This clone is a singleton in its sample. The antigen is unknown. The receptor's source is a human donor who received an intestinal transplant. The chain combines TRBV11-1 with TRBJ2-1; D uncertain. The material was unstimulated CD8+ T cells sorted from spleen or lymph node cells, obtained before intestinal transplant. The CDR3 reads CASSHATSEQFF. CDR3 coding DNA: TGTGCCAGCAGCCATGCTACCTCCGAGCAGTTCTTC.